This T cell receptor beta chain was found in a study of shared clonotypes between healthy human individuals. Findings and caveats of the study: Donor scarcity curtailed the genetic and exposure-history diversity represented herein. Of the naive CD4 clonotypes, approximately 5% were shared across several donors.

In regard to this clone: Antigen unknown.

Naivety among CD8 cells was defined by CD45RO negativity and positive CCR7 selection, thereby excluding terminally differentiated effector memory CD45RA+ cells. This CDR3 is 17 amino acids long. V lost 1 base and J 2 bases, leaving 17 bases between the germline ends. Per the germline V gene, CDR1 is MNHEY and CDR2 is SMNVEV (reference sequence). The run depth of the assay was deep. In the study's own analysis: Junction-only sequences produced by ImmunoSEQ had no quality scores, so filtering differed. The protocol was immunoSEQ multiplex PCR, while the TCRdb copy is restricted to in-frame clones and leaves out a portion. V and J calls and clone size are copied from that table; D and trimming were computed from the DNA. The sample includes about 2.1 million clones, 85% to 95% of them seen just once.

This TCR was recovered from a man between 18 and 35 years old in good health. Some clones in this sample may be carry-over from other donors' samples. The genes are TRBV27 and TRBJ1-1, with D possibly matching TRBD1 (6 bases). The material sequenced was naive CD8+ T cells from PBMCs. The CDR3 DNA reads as TGTGCCAGCAGTTTATTAGGCAGGGGAGGGGGTAACACTGAAGCTTTCTTT. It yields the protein CASSLLGRGGGNTEAFF.